This T cell receptor (beta chain) was sequenced during a study of T-cell memory formation after mild COVID-19. Study-wide results and caveats: That cross-reactive memory joined was suggested by some responding clones appearing in pre-infection memory.

The germline V gene has CDR1 GTSNPN and CDR2 SVGIG (reference sequence). CDR3 length: 14 residues. V lost 7 bases and J lost 4, with 20 bases in between. In the case of this clonotype: No antigen is known for it.

5'RACE primed at constant segments yielded TCR alpha and TCR beta cDNA libraries bearing sample barcodes and UMIs. TCRdb reprocessed the 5' RACE reads with MiXCR, giving one entry per CDR3 protein. The data contain more than 450,000 distinct CDR3 sequences, roughly 17% of them singletons. The sample was PBMCs or a T cell subset sorted from them (not recorded which). The TCR sequence derives from an adult woman who had mild COVID-19 (a few samples of this study predate the infection). Cell type and time point are not known. This chain links TRBV30 with TRBJ2-7, with a possible D match to TRBD2 (5 bases). CDR3 sequence reads: CASSGVVPKYEQYF. CDR3 coding DNA: TGTGCCTCCTCCGGGGTTGTCCCGAAATACGAGCAGTACTTC.